These 23 T cell receptor beta chains were all obtained from the same sample, sequenced in a study of blood T cell repertoires in COVID-19. Here immunoSEQ multiplex PCR was the method, and the copy in TCRdb shows in-frame clones only, minus some. Among about 200,000 clones listed, around 85% were seen once. Input material: peripheral blood. These receptors all come from a man aged 60-69 years with COVID-19, enrolled during active disease.

The chain couples TRBV5-1 to TRBJ2-3; D call uncertain. The CDR3 consists of 14 residues. V gave up 1 base and J gave up 0 bases, with 6 bases separating them. Germline V lookup: CDR1 SGHRS, CDR2 YFSETQ. The CDR3 DNA reads TGCGCCAGCAGCTTGCAACTTAGCACAGATACGCAGTATTTT. Translated: CASSLQLSTDTQYF.

Only a few counts were recorded for this clone. J is TRBJ2-7 and V is TRBV16; possibly TRBD1 for D (6 bases). Trimming removed 0 bases from V and 4 bases from J, with 10 bases in between. Germline V CDR1 and CDR2: KGHSY, FQNENV. CDR3 length equals 14 residues. The CDR3 loop is CASSQSSQGYEQYF. CDR3 sequence (DNA): TGTGCCAGCAGCCAATCTAGCCAGGGGTACGAGCAGTACTTC.

The chain joins TRBV28 to TRBJ1-6; 9 bases line up with TRBD1. The CDR3 contains 16 residues. Trimming took 5 bases from V and 9 from J; bases not matched to a gene: 11. Germline V gene data show CDR1 as MDHEN and CDR2 as SYDVKM. In nucleotides, the CDR3 is TGTGCCAGCAGTACTCGGGACAGGGTCGGACCTTCACCCCTCCACTTT. Amino acids: CASSTRDRVGPSPLHF.

V gene TRBV19 combines with J gene TRBJ1-5, with 8 bases identical to TRBD1. This CDR3 spans 15 amino acids. CDR1 is LNHDA, CDR2 SQIVND, per germline (reference sequence). The ends lost 3 bases at V and 8 bases at J; junction bases unmatched: 9. CDR3: CASSIGRGRLEPQHF. The CDR3 nucleotides read TGTGCCAGTAGTATTGGCAGGGGGCGGTTGGAGCCCCAGCATTTT.

J is TRBJ1-4 and V is TRBV10-3, with D possibly being TRBD1 (6 bases). Germline loops: CDR1 ENHRY, CDR2 SYGVKD. The CDR3 sequence is 14 residues long. Trimming took 8 bases from V and 2 from J, leaving 12 bases between them. CDR3 nucleotide sequence: TGTGCCATCGGTACAGGGAAGACTAATGAAAAACTGTTTTTT. It yields the protein CAIGTGKTNEKLFF.

The rearrangement links TRBV18 to TRBJ1-2; D possibly corresponds to TRBD1 (6 bases). Germline loops: CDR1 KGHSH, CDR2 LQKENI. Trimming shortened V by 3 bases and J by 8 bases, and 22 bases separated the two germline ends. This CDR3 has 16 residues. CDR3 loop: CASSPSERGRGRGYTF. In DNA, the CDR3 is TGTGCCAGCTCACCGTCGGAAAGGGGGAGAGGACGCGGCTACACCTTC.

V gene TRBV6-1 combines with J gene TRBJ1-2, with a tentative D call TRBD1 (6 bases). Trimming took 4 bases from V and 2 from J, leaving 11 bases between them. This CDR3 is 14 amino acids long. Germline assignment: CDR1 MNHNS and CDR2 SASEGT. The CDR3 loop reads CASSVAGTNYGYTF. CDR3 coding DNA: TGTGCCAGCAGTGTAGCCGGGACAAACTATGGCTACACCTTC.

The rearrangement joins TRBV29-1 to TRBJ1-6; D ambiguous. The germline gives CDR1 SQVTM, CDR2 ANQGSEA. The CDR3 runs 14 residues. The V gene lost 4 bases and the J gene lost 3 bases, with 10 bases spanning the gap. CDR3 sequence: CSVGEGGYNSPLHF. CDR3 in DNA: TGCAGCGTTGGGGAGGGTGGCTATAATTCACCCCTCCACTTT. The variable domain in full, with the rest retrieved from reference TRBV29-1 and TRBJ1-6, is SAVISQKPSRDICQRGTSLTIQCQVDSQVTMMFWYRQQPGQSLTLIATANQGSEATYESGFVIDKFPISRPNLTFSTLTVSNMSPEDSSIYLCSVGEGGYNSPLHFGNGTRLTVT.

The V and J genes are TRBV29-1 and TRBJ2-7; 8 bases align to TRBD1. The CDR3 has 13 residues. The germline gives CDR1 SQVTM, CDR2 ANQGSEA. V lost 7 bases and J lost 2; bases outside the gene matches: 7. Written as DNA, the CDR3 is TGCAGCGGTGCCCGGGACAGGCCCTACGAGCAGTACTTC. Protein product: CSGARDRPYEQYF.

The chain joins TRBV7-9 to TRBJ1-2, with D perhaps TRBD1 (5 bases). Germline V gene data show CDR1 as SEHNR and CDR2 as FQNEAQ (reference sequence). Trimming stripped 6 bases from V and 2 bases from J, with 7 bases between. The CDR3 runs to 12 residues. CDR3 coding DNA: TGTGCCAGCAGGGCAGGGAACTATGGCTACACCTTC. Amino acid sequence: CASRAGNYGYTF.

This clone was counted once. The chain uses TRBV28 and TRBJ1-1, with D maybe TRBD1 (6 bases). Germline V CDR1 and CDR2: MDHEN, SYDVKM. This CDR3 has 12 amino acids. V lost 6 bases and J lost 4, with 9 bases in between. The CDR3 nucleotides are TGTGCCAGCAGGGAAGGGGGCACTGAAGCTTTCTTT. Protein: CASREGGTEAFF.

The genes are TRBV10-1 and TRBJ1-1; 8 positions match TRBD1. Germline values: CDR1 WNHNN, CDR2 SYGVQD (reference sequence). This CDR3 is built from 15 residues. The trim removed 0 bases at V and 1 base at J, leaving 1 base unmatched. The CDR3: CASSESGTGNTEAFF. The CDR3 DNA sequence: TGCGCCAGCAGTGAGTCTGGGACAGGGAACACTGAAGCTTTCTTT.

The rearrangement joins TRBV7-9 to TRBJ2-3; 9 bases align to TRBD2. V shed 5 bases and J 6 bases; nucleotides not matched to a gene: 12. Germline V gene data show CDR1 as SEHNR and CDR2 as FQNEAQ (reference sequence). CDR3 length equals 16 residues. CDR3 residues: CASSPGIAGVGDTQYF. CDR3 DNA: TGTGCCAGCAGCCCGGGGATAGCGGGAGTGGGTGATACGCAGTATTTT.

The gene calls are TRBV10-3 and TRBJ2-1; 14 nucleotides agree with TRBD2. This CDR3 spans 14 amino acids. Germline V lookup: CDR1 ENHRY, CDR2 SYGVKD. The ends lost 7 bases at V and 8 bases at J; junction bases unmatched: 4. CDR3 nucleotide sequence: TGTGCCATCAACGAGGGACTAGCGGGAGATGAGCAGTTCTTC. It codes for CAINEGLAGDEQFF.

The chain employs TRBV4-3 and TRBJ2-7; 8 bases are a match to TRBD2. Germline CDR1 is LGHNA and CDR2 is YSLEER. The CDR3 length is 15 residues. Unmatched junction bases numbered 8, after V lost 3 bases and J lost 4 bases. The DNA of the CDR3 is TGCGCCAGCAGCCAGTTTTCGGGGGGGCTGTACGAGCAGTACTTC. It translates to CASSQFSGGLYEQYF.

The chain links TRBV2 to TRBJ1-6; D unclear. Per the germline V gene, CDR1 is SNHLY and CDR2 is FYNNEI. Trimming removed 8 bases from V and 2 bases from J, with 7 bases in between. The CDR3 has 13 residues. This CDR3 is CASSLAYNSPLHF. The CDR3 nucleotides are TGTGCCAGCTCCCTTGCCTATAATTCACCCCTCCACTTT.

This sequence joins TRBV6-5 and TRBJ1-2; D uncertain. In germline, CDR1 is MNHEY, CDR2 SVGAGI. With 11 bases removed from V and 8 bases from J, the gap between germline ends came to 15 bases. This CDR3 region has 11 residues. The CDR3 loop is CAVTSGRGYTF. CDR3 nucleotide sequence: TGTGCCGTTACGAGCGGGAGAGGCTACACCTTC.

V gene TRBV27 combines with J gene TRBJ2-1; TRBD2 matches at 13 bases. CDR3 length: 18 amino acids. CDR1 is MNHEY, CDR2 SMNVEV, per germline (reference sequence). J lost 6 bases, V lost 5 bases, and 13 bases had no gene match. The CDR3 bases are TGTGCCAGCAGTCGACGGACTAGCGGGAGTGCTAACTCCAATGAGCAGTTCTTC. Its protein product is CASSRRTSGSANSNEQFF.

The rearrangement uses TRBV6-4 and TRBJ1-5, with a tentative D call TRBD1 (5 bases). In germline, CDR1 is MRHNA, CDR2 SNTAGT. V was pared by 6 bases and J by 5 bases, with 17 bases between. This CDR3 comprises 15 residues. CDR3 protein: CASSEQYGGYQPQHF. CDR3 in DNA: TGTGCCAGCAGCGAGCAGTATGGGGGGTATCAGCCCCAGCATTTT.

The chain carries TRBV28 and TRBJ1-1; the D gene is possibly TRBD1 (6 bases). The CDR3 contains 17 residues. The V end was cut by 1 base, the J end by 7 bases, with 22 bases between. From germline, CDR1 is MDHEN and CDR2 SYDVKM. CDR3 protein: CASSLFGVRGRPVEAFF. The DNA for the CDR3 is TGTGCCAGCAGTTTATTCGGTGTGCGGGGGCGCCCTGTTGAAGCTTTCTTT.

The chain carries TRBV19 and TRBJ1-2, with 9 positions matching TRBD1. Germline V CDR1 and CDR2: LNHDA, SQIVND (reference sequence). The CDR3 spans 16 residues. Losses at the gene ends were 4 bases for V and 4 bases for J; bases not matched to a gene: 10. The CDR3 DNA reads as TGTGCCAGTAGTACAACTCGACAGGGGGGAGGCTATGGCTACACCTTC. Its protein is CASSTTRQGGGYGYTF.

This chain connects TRBV27 to TRBJ1-1; D uncertain. The CDR3 consists of 14 residues. CDR1 MNHEY and CDR2 SMNVEV come from the germline V gene (reference sequence). The germline V and J ends were trimmed by 5 bases and 4 bases, with 14 bases remaining between them. The CDR3 protein is CASSPLGKGTEAFF. CDR3 nucleotides: TGTGCCAGCAGTCCCCTAGGCAAAGGCACTGAAGCTTTCTTT.

This chain connects TRBV30 to TRBJ2-3, with 8 nucleotides matching TRBD1. CDR1 and CDR2 (germline): GTSNPN, SVGIG (reference sequence). With 0 bases clipped from V and 4 bases from J, the junction kept 15 bases outside the gene matches. The CDR3 is 18 amino acids. In nucleotides, the CDR3 is TGTGCCTGGAGTGTAGGGGTTGGGGCAGGGGGCTCAGCAGATACGCAGTATTTT. Translating it yields CAWSVGVGAGGSADTQYF. The full variable domain, completed using reference TRBV30 and TRBJ2-3, is SQTIHQWPATLVQPVGSPLSLECTVEGTSNPNLYWYRQAAGRGLQLLFYSVGIGQISSEVPQNLSASRPQDRQFILSSKKLLLSDSGFYLCAWSVGVGAGGSADTQYFGPGTRLTVL.